The 24 T cell receptor beta chains given below trace back to one sample, sequenced in a study of Ad26.COV2.S vaccination and SARS-CoV-2 variants. Treatment given: over 15 received Ad26.COV2.S at low or high dose, single or two shots; about 5 received placebo; per-sample allocation not given. After the first vaccine or placebo injection, samples were drawn on day 63. Clones were sequenced by immunoSEQ multiplex PCR, and TCRdb holds only the in-frame ones, with some missing. Counted here are some 290,000 clones, around four fifths occurring once; the ten biggest clones make up approximately 2.2%. The sample here was peripheral blood, taken in a trial of Ad26.COV2.S vaccine versus placebo. Source of these receptors: a person aged 18-60 years who received the Ad26.COV2.S COVID-19 vaccine or a placebo.

The rearrangement joins TRBV7-2 to TRBJ2-3; perhaps D is TRBD1 or TRBD2 (7 bases each). This CDR3 contains 15 residues. V was trimmed by 1 base and J by 3 bases, leaving 11 bases between them. Germline CDR1 SGHTA, CDR2 FQGNSA. CDR3 sequence (DNA): TGTGCCAGCAGCTTAGGGCAGGGGGGGACAGATACGCAGTATTTT. Protein sequence: CASSLGQGGTDTQYF.

The rearrangement links TRBV5-1 to TRBJ1-6, with D uncertain. This CDR3 comprises 15 residues. Germline assignment: CDR1 SGHRS and CDR2 YFSETQ. Trimming pared 0 bases from V and 5 bases from J, leaving 9 bases between. DNA of the CDR3: TGCGCCAGCAGCTTGGTTGGACCCGATAATTCACCCCTCCACTTT. This sequence encodes CASSLVGPDNSPLHF. Full variable domain (missing parts from reference TRBV5-1 and TRBJ1-6): KAGVTQTPRYLIKTRGQQVTLSCSPISGHRSVSWYQQTPGQGLQFLFEYFSETQRNKGNFPGRFSGRQFSNSRSEMNVSTLELGDSALYLCASSLVGPDNSPLHFGNGTRLTVT.

V usage is TRBV5-1 and J usage is TRBJ1-6, with D unclear. V gave up 0 bases and J gave up 7 bases, with 11 bases separating them. The CDR3 length is 15 residues. Germline V gene data show CDR1 as SGHRS and CDR2 as YFSETQ. The CDR3 DNA follows: TGCGCCAGCAGCTTGGACCCGGGAGCAAATTCACCCCTCCACTTT. It specifies CASSLDPGANSPLHF.

The chain uses TRBV24-1 and TRBJ2-4, with D perhaps being TRBD1 or TRBD2 (5 bases each). V lost 2 bases, J lost 2 bases, and 12 bases lay in between. This CDR3 has 16 residues. Germline-derived CDR1 and CDR2 are KGHDR and SFDVKD. The DNA for the CDR3 is TGTGCCACCAGTGATTCGTTTGGGGGAACCAAAAACATTCAGTACTTC. It codes for CATSDSFGGTKNIQYF.

This chain connects TRBV7-3 to TRBJ2-3, with D possibly called TRBD1 or TRBD2 (6 bases each). CDR1 and CDR2 (germline): SGHTA, FQGTGA. The length of the CDR3 is 19 residues. Trimming stripped 5 bases from V and 0 bases from J, with 24 bases between. The CDR3 loop is CASSPNRRGRYASTDTQYF. CDR3 DNA: TGTGCCAGCAGCCCAAATAGGAGGGGGAGGTACGCTAGCACAGATACGCAGTATTTT.

The chain combines TRBV3-1 (or the pseudogene TRBV3-2) with TRBJ2-7; D is uncertain. The CDR3 totals 13 residues. V shed 2 bases and J shed 5 bases, with 10 bases lying between them. Germline V gene lookup returns CDR1 LGHDT and CDR2 YNNKEL (reference sequence). The CDR3: CASSQPSGHEQYF. The DNA for the CDR3 is TGTGCCAGCAGCCAACCTAGTGGGCACGAGCAGTACTTC.

The J gene is TRBJ2-2, the V gene TRBV4-1; D might be TRBD1 (5 bases). The CDR3 extends over 17 amino acids. CDR1 is MGHRA and CDR2 is YSYEKL in the germline V gene. Trimming shortened V by 1 base and J by 2 bases, and 14 bases separated the two germline ends. The CDR3 bases are TGCGCCAGCAGCCAAGGTCTGACAGCCATTAACACCGGGGAGCTGTTTTTT. Translation: CASSQGLTAINTGELFF.

V and J are TRBV7-2 and TRBJ2-7, with D possibly being TRBD1 (6 bases). The ends were cut back, 4 bases at V and 3 bases at J, with 10 bases in the middle. Germline V lookup: CDR1 SGHTA, CDR2 FQGNSA. This CDR3 spans 13 amino acids. Written as DNA, the CDR3 is TGTGCCAGCAGCTCACAGGGTTACTACGAGCAGTACTTC. This translates into CASSSQGYYEQYF.

The genes are TRBV15 and TRBJ2-7; no firm D call. The CDR3 is 14 amino acids. The V end lost 0 bases, the J end lost 6 bases, and 12 bases lay between the germline ends. Germline lookup yields CDR1 LNHNV and CDR2 YYDKDF (reference sequence). CDR3 in amino acids: CATSRDYQAAEQYF. The CDR3 DNA follows: TGTGCCACCAGCAGAGATTACCAGGCCGCCGAGCAGTACTTC.

This clone was detected many times. The DNA of the CDR3 is TGTGCCTGGAGTATCTCAAGAGGGAAAGCTTTCTTT. It translates to CAWSISRGKAFF. The chain links TRBV30 to TRBJ1-1; D is uncertain. The CDR3 covers 12 residues. V lost 2 bases to trimming and J lost 9 bases, with 13 bases between them. The germline V gene encodes CDR1 GTSNPN and CDR2 SVGIG (reference sequence).

The chain recombines TRBV5-1 with TRBJ2-3; 14 bases are a match to TRBD2. Unmatched junction bases numbered 2, after V lost 2 bases and J lost 3 bases. This CDR3 region has 16 residues. Germline lookup yields CDR1 SGHRS and CDR2 YFSETQ. The CDR3 loop is CASSFGTSGGTDTQYF. In nucleotides, the CDR3 is TGCGCCAGCAGCTTTGGGACTAGCGGGGGAACAGATACGCAGTATTTT.

The CDR3 reads CASSLAAQNTIYF. CDR3 nucleotides: TGTGCCAGCAGCTTAGCGGCCCAAAACACCATATATTTT. V and J are TRBV7-9 and TRBJ1-3; D unresolved. The CDR3 contains 13 residues. V lost 0 bases, J lost 6 bases, and 6 bases lay in between. Germline V gives CDR1 SEHNR, CDR2 FQNEAQ (reference sequence).

This chain joins TRBV28 and TRBJ1-2; perhaps TRBD1 as D (5 bases). Germline V lookup: CDR1 MDHEN, CDR2 SYDVKM. This CDR3 region has 15 residues. V lost 7 bases and J lost 3, with 18 bases in between. The CDR3 nucleotides are TGTGCCAGCAACCGAGGGCAGGGTGCCCACTATGGCTACACCTTC. Protein product: CASNRGQGAHYGYTF.

CDR3 loop: CASSLVRDGIQYF. CDR3 sequence (DNA): TGTGCCAGCAGCTTGGTTCGGGACGGCATTCAGTACTTC. V usage is TRBV5-6 and J usage is TRBJ2-4; the D gene could be TRBD1 or TRBD2 (5 bases each). CDR1 is SGHDT, CDR2 YYEEEE, per germline. The CDR3 is made up of 13 amino acids. Trimming took off 0 bases at V and 9 bases at J, with 10 bases between the two ends. Full variable domain (remainder filled in from reference TRBV5-6 and TRBJ2-4): DAGVTQSPTHLIKTRGQQVTLRCSPKSGHDTVSWYQQALGQGPQFIFQYYEEEERQRGNFPDRFSGHQFPNYSSELNVNALLLGDSALYLCASSLVRDGIQYFGAGTRLSVL.

The chain carries TRBV4-1 and TRBJ2-7; TRBD1 might be the D (7 bases). The CDR3 length is 16 residues. Germline values: CDR1 MGHRA, CDR2 YSYEKL. V was clipped by 3 bases and J by 3 bases, with 18 bases between them. CDR3 coding DNA: TGCGCCAGCAGCCAGGCCCCAGGGGGGACCTTCTACGAGCAGTACTTC. Translation: CASSQAPGGTFYEQYF.

The chain carries TRBV3-1 (or the pseudogene TRBV3-2) and TRBJ2-7; TRBD2 aligns across 10 bases. The CDR3 contains 15 residues. After removal of 3 bases from V and 5 bases from J, the junction contained 7 bases not matched to a gene. CDR1 LGHDT and CDR2 YNNKEL come from the germline V gene (reference sequence). CDR3 sequence (DNA): TGTGCCAGCAGCCAGCAAGGACTAGCGGCCCACGAGCAGTACTTC. Translation gives CASSQQGLAAHEQYF.

This clone was detected a few times. CDR3 DNA sequence: TGTGCCACCAGCAGAGGGGGGTGGGACAGGTCTTCGCAGTACTTC. This gives the protein CATSRGGWDRSSQYF. The chain links TRBV15 to TRBJ2-7, with 8 bases fitting TRBD1. The junction had 11 bases not matched to a gene; V was cut back by 1 base and J by 9 bases. The germline V gene has CDR1 LNHNV and CDR2 YYDKDF (reference sequence). The CDR3 runs 15 residues. Together with reference TRBV15 and TRBJ2-7, the CDR3 gives the full variable domain: DAMVIQNPRYQVTQFGKPVTLSCSQTLNHNVMYWYQQKSSQAPKLLFHYYDKDFNNEADTPDNFQSRRPNTSFCFLDIRSPGLGDTAMYLCATSRGGWDRSSQYFGPGTRLTVT.

The genes are TRBV21-1 and TRBJ2-7; no DNA check was done on the table's D call, TRBD2. TRBV21-1 represents a pseudogene. This CDR3 contains 16 residues. The CDR3 spells CASSKGLLAGSYEQYF. CDR3 nucleotides: TGTGCCAGCAGCAAAGGTCTACTAGCGGGGTCCTACGAGCAGTACTTC.

This clone was seen a single time. The chain carries TRBV5-1 and TRBJ1-2; 9 bases agree with TRBD1. In germline, CDR1 is SGHRS, CDR2 YFSETQ. V shed 3 bases and J 3 bases; nucleotides not matched to a gene: 6. CDR3 length: 15 residues. The CDR3 DNA reads as TGCGCCAGCAGCTCTCGGACAGGGGAAGACTATGGCTACACCTTC. This gives the protein CASSSRTGEDYGYTF.

CDR3 sequence: CASSRVDQPQHF. CDR3 nucleotide sequence: TGTGCCAGCAGCAGGGTGGATCAGCCCCAGCATTTT. This chain connects TRBV6-2 or TRBV6-3 to TRBJ1-5; perhaps TRBD1 as D (5 bases). V was clipped by 6 bases and J by 5 bases, with 8 bases between them. Germline assignment: CDR1 MNHEY and CDR2 SVGEGT. This CDR3 has 12 residues.

V and J are TRBV6-5 and TRBJ1-1, with D unclear. Trimming left V 0 bases short and J 3 bases short, with 8 bases between. Germline lookup yields CDR1 MNHEY and CDR2 SVGAGI. The CDR3 is 14 amino acids. CDR3 nucleotide sequence: TGTGCCAGCAGTTACTCGAAGGGATACACTGAAGCTTTCTTT. It translates to CASSYSKGYTEAFF.

This clone was found once. V usage is TRBV29-1 and J usage is TRBJ2-1; D remains ambiguous. The CDR3 runs to 11 residues. V lost 7 bases and J 3 bases, leaving 7 bases between the germline ends. Germline values: CDR1 SQVTM, CDR2 ANQGSEA. CDR3 sequence: CSGDIYNEQFF. In nucleotides, the CDR3 is TGCAGCGGCGATATCTACAATGAGCAGTTCTTC.

The genes are TRBV27 and TRBJ2-7; no firm D call. With 1 base removed from V and 5 bases from J, the gap between germline ends came to 9 bases. CDR3 length: 13 amino acids. CDR1 and CDR2 from the germline V gene are MNHEY and SMNVEV (reference sequence). The CDR3 DNA sequence: TGTGCCAGCAGTTTATTTCGTACCCACGAGCAGTACTTC. This codes for CASSLFRTHEQYF.

Concerning this clone itself: The same CDR3 is also encoded by other DNA sequences in this sample. This rearrangement joins TRBV2 to TRBJ1-2; 10 bases agree with TRBD1. The CDR3 has 13 amino acids. From germline, CDR1 is SNHLY and CDR2 FYNNEI. Trimming removed 3 bases from V and 5 bases from J; junction bases left unmatched: 0. The CDR3, as DNA: TGTGCCAGCAGTGAGGGACAGGGGTATGGCTACACCTTC. Its translation: CASSEGQGYGYTF.